The rows below give T cell receptor beta chains drawn from one sample of a study of blood T cell repertoires in COVID-19. This table comes from immunoSEQ multiplex PCR, and its TCRdb copy is limited to in-frame clones, with some not included. The repertoire holds around 170,000 clones, with about 83% as singletons. Sample: PBMCs or T cells enriched from blood (not recorded which). These receptors originate from a woman aged 25 to 39 who had recovered from COVID-19. The CDR3 runs from the conserved cysteine through the conserved F or W. D genes are given only for firm matches. Only part of the rows carry a size: once, few, many, or a class if the clone is expanded.

J gene | clone size | D gene | V gene | CDR3 protein | CDR3 DNA
TRBJ2-7 | - | - | TRBV4-1 | CASSQDWRMSYEQYF | TGCGCCAGCAGCCAAGATTGGAGAATGTCCTACGAGCAGTACTTC
TRBJ1-1 | many | - | TRBV5-4 | CASSVQGLGNTEAFF | TGTGCCAGCAGCGTACAGGGTTTAGGGAACACTGAAGCTTTCTTT
TRBJ2-7 | - | TRBD1 | TRBV29-1 | CSVDTLGGQEEQYF | TGCAGCGTTGATACCCTCGGGGGACAGGAGGAGCAGTACTTC
TRBJ2-5 | once | - | TRBV7-9 | CASSHPLENQETQYF | TGTGCCAGCAGCCACCCCTTAGAGAACCAAGAGACCCAGTACTTC
TRBJ1-2 | few | - | TRBV21-1 | CASIPGANYGYTF | TGTGCCAGCATCCCAGGTGCTAACTATGGCTACACCTTC
TRBJ2-3 | - | - | TRBV4-1 | CASSQPVRSDTQYF | TGCGCCAGCAGCCAACCCGTGAGGTCAGATACGCAGTATTTT
TRBJ2-3 | - | - | TRBV3-1/TRBV3-2 | CASSKSYTDTDTQYF | TGTGCCAGCAGTAAAAGCTACACAGACACAGATACGCAGTATTTT
TRBJ2-2 | - | TRBD1 | TRBV10-2 | CASSWDRGRAGELFF | TGCGCCAGCAGCTGGGACAGGGGGCGGGCCGGGGAGCTGTTTTTT
TRBJ2-2 | - | TRBD2 | TRBV27 | CASGLAEIHANTGELFF | TGTGCCAGTGGGCTAGCGGAAATTCACGCGAACACCGGGGAGCTGTTTTTT
TRBJ2-1 | - | TRBD2 | TRBV7-2 | CASSPPGLADNEQFF | TGTGCCAGCAGCCCCCCAGGACTAGCAGACAATGAGCAGTTCTTC
TRBJ2-7 | - | - | TRBV4-1 | CASSQVSLASDEQYF | TGCGCCAGCAGCCAAGTCAGCCTAGCTAGCGACGAGCAGTACTTC
TRBJ1-3 | - | - | TRBV18 | CASSQPGGAGNTIYF | TGTGCCAGCTCACAGCCCGGGGGGGCTGGAAACACCATATATTTT
TRBJ2-5 | once | - | TRBV3-1/TRBV3-2 | CASSHRDQETQYF | TGTGCCAGCAGTCACCGGGACCAAGAGACCCAGTACTTC
TRBJ2-7 | - | - | TRBV5-5 | CASSTGPGSSEQYF | TGTGCCAGCAGCACGGGTCCAGGGTCTAGCGAGCAGTACTTC
TRBJ1-5 | - | - | TRBV6-5 | CASSSTRNQPQHF | TGTGCCAGCAGTTCCACACGCAATCAGCCCCAGCATTTT
TRBJ1-2 | - | - | TRBV7-9 | CASSLDSYGYTF | TGTGCCAGCAGCCTAGACAGCTATGGCTACACCTTC
TRBJ1-1 | - | - | TRBV10-2 | CASTEGNGAFF | TGCGCCAGCACCGAGGGAAATGGGGCTTTCTTT
TRBJ2-1 | - | - | TRBV25-1 | CASSAAGRTGPVNEQFF | TGTGCCAGCAGTGCAGCGGGGAGGACAGGGCCGGTGAATGAGCAGTTCTTC
TRBJ2-3 | once | TRBD2 | TRBV10-1 | CASSQPPRTSVSTDTQYF | TGCGCCAGCTCTCAACCACCCCGGACTAGCGTAAGCACAGATACGCAGTATTTT
TRBJ2-7 | - | TRBD1 | TRBV18 | CASSSTGTGTYEQYF | TGTGCCAGCTCCTCCACCGGGACAGGGACCTACGAGCAGTACTTC
TRBJ1-3 | few | - | TRBV2 | CASSTGEVSGNTIYF | TGTGCCAGCAGTACCGGGGAGGTCTCTGGAAACACCATATATTTT
TRBJ1-2 | once | - | TRBV10-2 | CASCPDAGNYGYTF | TGCGCCAGCTGTCCTGACGCAGGGAACTATGGCTACACCTTC
TRBJ2-6 | - | - | TRBV11-3 | CASSPGAGANVLTF | TGTGCCAGCAGCCCAGGGGCTGGGGCCAACGTCCTGACTTTC
TRBJ2-2 | - | TRBD1 | TRBV4-1 | CASSQLPGQVNTGELFF | TGCGCCAGCAGCCAATTACCGGGACAGGTAAACACCGGGGAGCTGTTTTTT
TRBJ2-1 | - | TRBD2 | TRBV5-6 | CASSSTTSGSMYNEQFF | TGTGCCAGCAGCTCGACGACTAGCGGGAGCATGTACAATGAGCAGTTCTTC
TRBJ1-6 | once | - | TRBV27 | CASSFVEGNSPLHF | TGTGCCAGCAGTTTTGTGGAGGGAAATTCACCCCTCCACTTT
TRBJ1-2 | - | - | TRBV5-6 | CASSSPRPPTNYGYTF | TGTGCCAGCAGCTCGCCGCGGCCTCCAACTAACTATGGCTACACCTTC
TRBJ2-3 | - | TRBD2 | TRBV7-8 | CASSFLSPKPGGDTQYF | TGTGCCAGCAGTTTTCTTAGTCCAAAGCCGGGGGGAGATACGCAGTATTTT
TRBJ2-1 | - | TRBD2 | TRBV7-9 | CASSLLAGLNNEQFF | TGTGCCAGCAGTTTACTAGCGGGGCTAAACAATGAGCAGTTCTTC
TRBJ2-7 | - | TRBD2 | TRBV5-1 | CASTGLANYEQYF | TGCGCCAGCACCGGACTAGCTAACTACGAGCAGTACTTC
TRBJ2-1 | - | - | TRBV7-3 | CASSLVGARSYNEQFF | TGTGCCAGCAGCTTAGTGGGAGCACGCTCCTACAATGAGCAGTTCTTC
TRBJ1-2 | - | - | TRBV30 | CAWSAGGGNYGYTF | TGTGCCTGGAGTGCCGGGGGGGGAAACTATGGCTACACCTTC
TRBJ1-1 | - | TRBD1 | TRBV4-2 | CATLGQGGAEAFF | TGTGCCACCCTGGGACAGGGAGGCGCTGAAGCTTTCTTT
TRBJ2-1 | - | - | TRBV27 | CASSLGLTYNEQFF | TGTGCCAGCAGTCTGGGACTGACGTACAATGAGCAGTTCTTC
TRBJ1-4 | - | - | TRBV5-4 | CASSLLSRKTNEKLFF | TGTGCCAGCAGCTTACTTTCCCGAAAAACTAATGAAAAACTGTTTTTT
TRBJ1-2 | few | - | TRBV6-6 | CASSRREVRAIDYGYTF | TGTGCCAGCAGTCGAAGGGAGGTGAGGGCCATCGACTATGGCTACACCTTC
TRBJ1-1 | - | - | TRBV7-3 | CASSREMNTEAFF | TGTGCCAGCAGCCGCGAAATGAACACTGAAGCTTTCTTT
TRBJ2-7 | - | - | TRBV21-1 | CASSDRGLNEQYF | TGTGCCAGCAGCGACAGGGGGCTGAACGAGCAGTACTTC
TRBJ2-3 | - | TRBD2 | TRBV11-2 | CASSSLRGGRADTQYF | TGTGCCAGCAGCTCCCTTCGAGGCGGGAGGGCAGATACGCAGTATTTT
TRBJ2-7 | - | TRBD2 | TRBV5-1 | CASSSLTSGKTYEQYF | TGCGCCAGCAGCTCCCTGACTAGCGGGAAAACCTACGAGCAGTACTTC
TRBJ1-1 | - | - | TRBV5-4 | CASTRQDMNTEAFF | TGTGCCAGCACCAGACAGGACATGAACACTGAAGCTTTCTTT
TRBJ2-7 | - | TRBD2 | TRBV10-2 | CASSELSSGEQYF | TGCGCCAGCAGTGAATTGTCTAGCGGCGAGCAGTACTTC
TRBJ1-1 | - | - | TRBV3-1/TRBV3-2 | CASSQQTGITEAFF | TGTGCCAGCAGCCAACAAACAGGTATAACTGAAGCTTTCTTT
TRBJ2-5 | once | - | TRBV5-1 | CASSLDGEDYYQETQYF | TGCGCCAGCAGCTTGGATGGTGAGGACTACTACCAAGAGACCCAGTACTTC
TRBJ2-7 | - | - | TRBV6-5 | CASSSAGANEQYF | TGTGCCAGCAGTTCAGCAGGGGCGAACGAGCAGTACTTC
TRBJ1-2 | - | - | TRBV18 | CASSSENYGYTF | TGTGCCAGCTCATCGGAGAACTATGGCTACACCTTC